Listed below are T cell receptor beta chains from one sample, sequenced in a study of T-cell reconstitution after alpha-beta-depleted transplantation in children. Each CDR3 protein gets one entry after TCRdb re-called the PCR reads with MiXCR. The sample has about 640,000 distinct CDR3 sequences; around 17% are singletons. The material was PBMCs from the stem cell graft donor, obtained from the stem cell graft. These TCRs come from a human donor who donated a stem cell graft to a child with acute myeloid leukemia. Each CDR3 is given with its conserved first and last residue. D genes are given only for firm matches. Expanded clones are given a class, and other clones once, few, many or no size at all.

size	V	D	J	DNA	CDR3
many	TRBV20-1	.	TRBJ2-5	TGCAGTGCCCAGCCCCCCTACCAGGAGACCCAGTACTTC	CSAQPPYQETQYF
.	TRBV10-3	TRBD2	TRBJ2-5	TGTGCCATCAGTGGACTAGCGGGGGACCAAGAGACCCAGTACTTC	CAISGLAGDQETQYF
many	TRBV20-1	TRBD1	TRBJ2-1	TGCAGTGCTCCCGACCGGGACAGGGGAGCCCTAATCTACAATGAGCAGTTCTTC	CSAPDRDRGALIYNEQFF
many	TRBV20-1	.	TRBJ1-2	TGCAGTGCTAGAGATCCCGGAGGGGGGGGATATGGCTACACCTTC	CSARDPGGGGYGYTF
many	TRBV20-1	.	TRBJ1-1	TGCAGTGCTGTTCACCGTTTATTAGGGGGGACTGAAGCTTTCTTT	CSAVHRLLGGTEAFF
few	TRBV15	.	TRBJ1-4	TGTGCCACCAGCAGAGATCTTGGCTCCAATGAAAAACTGTTTTTT	CATSRDLGSNEKLFF
.	TRBV5-6	TRBD2	TRBJ2-5	TGTGCCAGCAGCCCTCGGAGCGGGGGGATCCAAGAGACCCAGTACTTC	CASSPRSGGIQETQYF
.	TRBV20-1	TRBD1	TRBJ1-1	TGCAGTGCGAATCGACAGGGCCCAACCACTGAAGCTTTCTTT	CSANRQGPTTEAFF
many	TRBV20-1	.	TRBJ1-1	TGCAGTGCCATAGACAGGAATACAAACACTGAAGCTTTCTTT	CSAIDRNTNTEAFF
.	TRBV21-1	.	TRBJ2-2	TGTGCCAGCAGCAAGCTAGCGGGGGTATTAATCGGGGAGCTGTTTTTT	CASSKLAGVLIGELFF
many	TRBV20-1	.	TRBJ1-5	TGCAGTGCTAGAGATCGGGCTGGGGGCAATCAGCCCCAGCATTTT	CSARDRAGGNQPQHF
.	TRBV7-9	TRBD1	TRBJ2-5	TGTGCCAGCAGCGACAGGGGAGGATTCGTAGAGACCCAGTACTTC	CASSDRGGFVETQYF
.	TRBV7-2	.	TRBJ1-5	TGTGCCAGCAGCCTTCGGAAGGGGAATCAGCCCCAGCATTTT	CASSLRKGNQPQHF
many	TRBV20-1	TRBD1	TRBJ2-3	TGCAGTGGACAGGGCTCGGGCACAGATACGCAGTATTTT	CSGQGSGTDTQYF
.	TRBV4-1	TRBD2	TRBJ2-3	TGCGCCAGCAGCCAAGGGGGGGGCGGGGGGATAGATACGCAGTATTTT	CASSQGGGGGIDTQYF
.	TRBV13	.	TRBJ1-5	TGTGCCAGCAGCTTAGGTGGGGTGAACAATCAGCCCCAGCATTTT	CASSLGGVNNQPQHF
.	TRBV7-2	TRBD2	TRBJ2-7	TGTGCCAGCAGATCCCCGCGGGGGGACGAGCAGTACTTC	CASRSPRGDEQYF
many	TRBV12-3/TRBV12-4	.	TRBJ1-1	TGTGCCAGCAGTGCGGGCCCGATGAACACTGAAGCTTTCTTT	CASSAGPMNTEAFF
.	TRBV15	TRBD1	TRBJ1-5	TGTGCCACCAGCAGAGTAGGACAGGTTCCTAATCAGCCCCAGCATTTT	CATSRVGQVPNQPQHF
few	TRBV7-2	TRBD1	TRBJ2-2	TGTGCCAGCAGCTTAGCCCCGGGACAGGGGGAGCTGTTTTTT	CASSLAPGQGELFF
.	TRBV15	.	TRBJ1-1	TGTGCCACCAGCAGAGTCGGACAACCGAACACTGAAGCTTTCTTT	CATSRVGQPNTEAFF
many	TRBV5-1	TRBD1	TRBJ1-1	TGCGCCAGCAGCTTAGTAGGACAGGGGGACACTGAAGCTTTCTTT	CASSLVGQGDTEAFF
.	TRBV11-3	TRBD1	TRBJ2-7	TGTGCCAGCAGCTTTGGGACAGCCTCCTCCTACGAGCAGTACTTC	CASSFGTASSYEQYF
many	TRBV20-1	.	TRBJ2-7	TGCAGTGCAGGGGACCGCTACGAGCAGTACTTC	CSAGDRYEQYF
.	TRBV3-1	TRBD2	TRBJ2-1	TGTGCCATCTGTAGGGGTATTAGCGGGGATGGGAAGGATGAGCAGTTCTTC	CAICRGISGDGKDEQFF
.	TRBV2	.	TRBJ2-5	TGTGCCAGCAGTGAGAACTCAGAGACCCAGTACTTC	CASSENSETQYF
many	TRBV6-4	TRBD2	TRBJ2-1	TGTGCCAGCAGTCAAGGCGTAGCGGGGGGTAGTGAGCAGTTCTTC	CASSQGVAGGSEQFF
.	TRBV12-5	TRBD1	TRBJ2-1	TGTGCTAGTGACCAACAGGGGGGTGAGCAGTTCTTC	CASDQQGGEQFF
few	TRBV15	.	TRBJ2-1	TGTGCCACCAGCATCCGGGAACAGAACTACAATGAGCAGTTCTTC	CATSIREQNYNEQFF
.	TRBV12-3/TRBV12-4	.	TRBJ2-2	TGTGCCAGCAGTTCCCCAGGCCCTCGGGCCGGGGAGCTGTTTTTT	CASSSPGPRAGELFF
.	TRBV5-1	.	TRBJ2-1	TGCGCCAGCAGCTTGGTGCGCAGTCACAATGAGCAGTTCTTC	CASSLVRSHNEQFF
many	TRBV20-1	.	TRBJ2-1	TGCAGTGCTAGAGACTCCGCCCCTAGGGTCGGGTACAATGAGCAGTTCTTC	CSARDSAPRVGYNEQFF
few	TRBV6-2/TRBV6-3	TRBD1	TRBJ1-5	TGTGCCAGCAGTTCCAGGGACAGCAAGACCTCCGCGAGCAATCAGCCCCAGCATTTT	CASSSRDSKTSASNQPQHF
.	TRBV7-9	TRBD1	TRBJ1-6	TGTGCCAGCAGGACCACAGGGGGTGGATCACCCCTCCACTTT	CASRTTGGGSPLHF
many	TRBV7-2	.	TRBJ2-1	TGTGCCAGCAGCCCGCCGGACAGCTACAATGAGCAGTTCTTC	CASSPPDSYNEQFF
many	TRBV20-1	.	TRBJ1-5	TGCAGTGCAACGGGACACCTAGGGGATAGCAATCAGCCCCAGCATTTT	CSATGHLGDSNQPQHF
many	TRBV20-1	.	TRBJ2-5	TGCAGTGCTAGTTGGCTAGAACGGACGACCCAGTACTTC	CSASWLERTTQYF
many	TRBV7-2	.	TRBJ1-3	TGTGCCAGCAGCTTAACAGCTGGAAACACCATATATTTT	CASSLTAGNTIYF
.	TRBV7-9	.	TRBJ1-2	TGTGCCAGCAGAGCCGGGAGGGGCGAAGATGGCTACACCTTC	CASRAGRGEDGYTF
.	TRBV12-3/TRBV12-4	TRBD1	TRBJ1-3	TGTGCCAACGGACAGGGGGGAGGAAACACCATATATTTT	CANGQGGGNTIYF
many	TRBV29-1	.	TRBJ2-7	TGCAGCGTGAGGGGGGCAACTTACGAGCAGTACTTC	CSVRGATYEQYF
many	TRBV29-1	.	TRBJ2-7	TGCAGCGTTGAAGTTGGACAGACCTACGAGCAGTACTTC	CSVEVGQTYEQYF
many	TRBV7-9	.	TRBJ1-4	TGTGCCAGCGGGAGGGAAAAACTGTTTTTT	CASGREKLFF
many	TRBV29-1	.	TRBJ2-3	TGCAGCGTGGAGGGAGTCGCAGATACGCAGTATTTT	CSVEGVADTQYF
.	TRBV9	TRBD1	TRBJ1-4	TGTGCCAGCAGCGGAGAGGGACAGGGGAGGGAAAAACTGTTTTTT	CASSGEGQGREKLFF
many	TRBV7-9	.	TRBJ1-2	TGTGCCAGCAGCTTCCAGGGGACCTATGGCTACACCTTC	CASSFQGTYGYTF
.	TRBV7-8	TRBD1	TRBJ1-2	TGTGCCAGCAGCTTAGCGCTGACAGGGGGCTTGGGTGGCTACACCTTC	CASSLALTGGLGGYTF
few	TRBV20-1	TRBD1	TRBJ2-4	TGCAGTGCCCTCCGGGACAGGGAAAACATTCAGTACTTC	CSALRDRENIQYF
.	TRBV4-1	.	TRBJ1-4	TGCGCCAGCAGCCAAGAGGACCCCGGGACACTACTTGGAGATGAAAAACTGTTTTTT	CASSQEDPGTLLGDEKLFF
many	TRBV12-3/TRBV12-4	.	TRBJ1-2	TGTGCCAGCAGTTTCGGAGGGAATGGCTACACCTTC	CASSFGGNGYTF
many	TRBV7-2	.	TRBJ2-7	TGTGCCAGCAGCTTAGCGGGGTCCTACGAGCAGTACTTC	CASSLAGSYEQYF
many	TRBV7-9	.	TRBJ1-2	TGTGCCAGCAGCTCCCGACAGTTTGGCTACACCTTC	CASSSRQFGYTF